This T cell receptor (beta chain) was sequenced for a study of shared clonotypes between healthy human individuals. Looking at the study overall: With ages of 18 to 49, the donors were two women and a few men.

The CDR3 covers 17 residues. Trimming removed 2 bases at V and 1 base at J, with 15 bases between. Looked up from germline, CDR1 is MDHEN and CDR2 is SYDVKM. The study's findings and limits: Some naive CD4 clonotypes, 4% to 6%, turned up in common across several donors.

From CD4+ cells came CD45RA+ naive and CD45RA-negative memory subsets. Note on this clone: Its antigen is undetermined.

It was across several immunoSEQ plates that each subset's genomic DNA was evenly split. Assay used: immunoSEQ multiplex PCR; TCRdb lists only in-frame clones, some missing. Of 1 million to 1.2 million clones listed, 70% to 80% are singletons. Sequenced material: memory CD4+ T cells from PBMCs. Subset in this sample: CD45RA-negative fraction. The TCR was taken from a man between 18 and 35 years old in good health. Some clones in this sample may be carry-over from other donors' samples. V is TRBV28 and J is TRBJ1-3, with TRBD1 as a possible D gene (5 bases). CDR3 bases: TGTGCCAGCAGTTTAGTGGGCAGGGCCAAATCTGGAAACACCATATATTTT. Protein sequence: CASSLVGRAKSGNTIYF. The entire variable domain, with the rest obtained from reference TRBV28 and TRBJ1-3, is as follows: DVKVTQSSRYLVKRTGEKVFLECVQDMDHENMFWYRQDPGLGLRLIYFSYDVKMKEKGDIPEGYSVSREKKERFSLILESASTNQTSMYLCASSLVGRAKSGNTIYFGEGSWLTVV.